This T cell receptor beta chain was sequenced during a study of blood T cell repertoires in COVID-19 (dated by TCRdb to about 2020). Regarding the complete study: Samples from collaborators originated in the United States, Italy and Spain and spanned both the acute and convalescent phases of COVID-19. The repertoires were released in a freely available public database meant as a resource for research on the immune response to SARS-CoV-2. The samples were drawn from the first 160 participants of the ongoing ImmuneRACE study and from some 1,300 subjects provided by 6 global collaborators. Where HLA class I and class II types were available, the types were taken from metadata supplied by the sample provider, not from assay-based typing. The material from the prospective study consisted of cDNA or gDNA derived from T cells, B-cell-depleted T cells, or PBMCs. The sample metadata nearly always contained a de-identified subject ID, COVID-19 status, age in years and sex. Deeply sampled blood TCRbeta repertoires from subjects exposed to, actively infected with, or recovered from COVID-19 were included in the dataset.

V is pared back by 0 bases and J by 0 bases, with 11 bases lying between the germline termini. The germline V gene sets CDR1 to SGHDN and CDR2 to FVKESK. Including the terminal cysteine and phenylalanine, the CDR3 comprises 16 residues. Only the CDR3 DNA stays, 48 bases, in frame from base 1. About this clone itself: It lacks a known antigen. There are no base qualities to consult, and no much larger clone falls within one base.

The immunoSEQ Assay, a bias-controlled multiplex PCR, was used to amplify TCRbeta CDR3 regions from genomic DNA. As for how the authors treated the data: The number of nucleated cells in each sample was estimated from the amplification of reference gene primers within the assay. To quantify the absolute abundance of each unique TCRbeta CDR3 rearrangement, sequence reads were collapsed and filtered. Productive Simpson clonality was computed per sample as the square root of Simpson's diversity index over productive rearrangements. TCRdb took this table from immuneACCESS and kept in-frame rearrangements with V and J called. Such tables lack part of the clones; where checked against another copy, unresolved V genes explain under half of the gap, and the rest is unexplained. V, J and clone size are taken as reported in that table, and D and trimming were inferred from the DNA itself. The sample profile shows approximately 260,000 clones; about four fifths of them were found once. The ten largest clonotypes hold approximately 9.4% of the sample.

The collaborating institutions used their own protocols to collect whole blood in K2EDTA tubes. For TCRbeta analysis, collaborators shipped samples as frozen whole blood, isolated PBMCs, or DNA extracted from either of those sample types. Broad study findings and their caveats: The quantity of clinical and demographic metadata differed by source and by participant and was supplied without curation.

Recombination joined TRBV14 with TRBJ1-1; a tentative D call is TRBD1 (5 bases match). Sequencing was performed on peripheral blood. The TCR originated in a woman of 80 years or more with acute or convalescent COVID-19. The DNA sequence follows: TGTGCCAGCAGCCAAGACGGGGGAGGCTTGAACACTGAAGCTTTCTTT. It codes for CASSQDGGGLNTEAFF.